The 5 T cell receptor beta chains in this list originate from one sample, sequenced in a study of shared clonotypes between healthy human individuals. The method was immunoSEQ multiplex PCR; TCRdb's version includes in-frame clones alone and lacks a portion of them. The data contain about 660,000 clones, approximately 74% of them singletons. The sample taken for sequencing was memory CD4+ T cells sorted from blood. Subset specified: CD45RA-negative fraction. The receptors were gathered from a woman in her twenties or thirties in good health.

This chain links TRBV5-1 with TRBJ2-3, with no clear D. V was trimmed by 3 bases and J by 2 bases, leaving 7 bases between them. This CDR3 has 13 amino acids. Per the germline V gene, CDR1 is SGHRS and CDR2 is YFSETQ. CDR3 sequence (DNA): TGCGCCAGCAGCTCAGCTATCACAGATACGCAGTATTTT. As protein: CASSSAITDTQYF. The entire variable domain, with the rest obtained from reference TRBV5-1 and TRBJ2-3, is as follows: KAGVTQTPRYLIKTRGQQVTLSCSPISGHRSVSWYQQTPGQGLQFLFEYFSETQRNKGNFPGRFSGRQFSNSRSEMNVSTLELGDSALYLCASSSAITDTQYFGPGTRLTVL.

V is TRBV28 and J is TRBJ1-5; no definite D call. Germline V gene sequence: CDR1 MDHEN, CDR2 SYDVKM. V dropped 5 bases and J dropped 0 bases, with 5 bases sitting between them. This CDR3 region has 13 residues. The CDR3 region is CASSAYSNQPQHF. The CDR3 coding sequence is TGTGCCAGCAGTGCATATAGCAATCAGCCCCAGCATTTT.

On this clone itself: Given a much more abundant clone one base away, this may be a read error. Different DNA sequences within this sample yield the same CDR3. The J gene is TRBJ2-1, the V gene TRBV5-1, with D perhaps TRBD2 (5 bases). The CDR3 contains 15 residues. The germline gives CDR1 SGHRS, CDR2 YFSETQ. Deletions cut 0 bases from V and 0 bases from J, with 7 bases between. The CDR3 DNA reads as TGCGCCAGCAGCTTGGGTGGGAGCTCCTACAATGAGCAGTTCTTC. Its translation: CASSLGGSSYNEQFF.

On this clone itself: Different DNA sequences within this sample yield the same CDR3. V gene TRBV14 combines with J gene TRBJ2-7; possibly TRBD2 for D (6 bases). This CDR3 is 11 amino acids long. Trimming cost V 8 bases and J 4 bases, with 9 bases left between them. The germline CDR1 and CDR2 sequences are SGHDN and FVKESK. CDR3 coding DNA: TGTGCCAGCTCTCGGGAGTACGAGCAGTACTTC. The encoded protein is CASSREYEQYF. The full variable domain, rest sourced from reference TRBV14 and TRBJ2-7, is EAGVTQFPSHSVIEKGQTVTLRCDPISGHDNLYWYRRVMGKEIKFLLHFVKESKQDESGMPNNRFLAERTGGTYSTLKVQPAELEDSGVYFCASSREYEQYFGPGTRLTVT.

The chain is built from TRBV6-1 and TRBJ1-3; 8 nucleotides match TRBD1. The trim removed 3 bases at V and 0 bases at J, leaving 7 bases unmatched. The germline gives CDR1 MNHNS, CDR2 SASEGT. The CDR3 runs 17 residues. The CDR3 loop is CASSDETGDSSGNTIYF. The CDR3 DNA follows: TGTGCCAGCAGTGACGAGACAGGGGATTCCTCTGGAAACACCATATATTTT.